Reported below is one TCR beta chain. Its antigen is currently unknown. The sample belongs to a study of lymphopenia after photon versus proton radiotherapy. Sequencing was performed with immunoSEQ multiplex PCR; in TCRdb, only in-frame clones are kept and a portion is missing. The data show 83,000 or so clones, around 82% seen once. Study-level points and caveats: Relative stability marked proton patients; photon patients lost diversity and naive cells. After lymphocyte nadir, photon-treated repertoires showed oligoclonal expansion, especially CD8+ Temra. Post-nadir TCR diversity decline inversely tracked overall survival among those who died.

Germline lookup yields CDR1 MDHEN and CDR2 SYDVKM. This CDR3 contains 15 residues. V was pared by 6 bases and J by 10 bases, with 21 bases between. The TCR comes from a man in his sixties with pancreatic cancer. This rearrangement joins TRBV28 to TRBJ1-4; TRBD1 might be the D (5 bases). The sample here was peripheral blood, taken from a patient treated with proton-based radiotherapy. The CDR3 DNA sequence: TGTGCCAGCAGACCGTCGGGGGGTAGTGGGGGAAAACTGTTTTTT. Protein product: CASRPSGGSGGKLFF.